One and the same sample provided the 30 T cell receptor beta chains below, sequenced in a study of naive and memory T cell subsets. Ligated cDNA underwent four rounds of PCR with nested alpha and beta constant region primers and SP2. TCRdb re-called the UMI-ligation and nested PCR reads through MiXCR, storing one row per CDR3 protein. Here the sample spans 20,000 to 25,000 distinct CDR3 sequences, approximately 5.7% being singletons. The treatment is: skin biopsy from PPD injection site in Mantoux-positive individual. A UMI-containing oligonucleotide was joined by 3' ligation to the TCR cDNA template. The specimen comprised skin, sampled from a tuberculin skin test site. Source of these receptors: an adult in good health.

This clonotype was seen more than once but under ten times. The chain couples TRBV12-5 to TRBJ2-1, with 11 bases identical to TRBD2. The V segment lost 0 bases and the J segment 4 bases; nucleotides outside the gene matches: 5. This CDR3 contains 17 residues. Germline V gives CDR1 LGHNT, CDR2 FRNRAP. The DNA of the CDR3 is TGTGCTAGTGGTTTGGTACCCTCTAGCGGGAGGTACAATGAGCAGTTCTTC. Translated: CASGLVPSSGRYNEQFF.

The chain carries TRBV3-1 and TRBJ1-2; 7 nucleotides align to TRBD1. From germline, CDR1 is LGHDT and CDR2 YNNKEL (reference sequence). V was clipped by 6 bases and J by 1 base; unmatched bases: 11. The CDR3 consists of 16 residues. CDR3 sequence (DNA): TGTGCCAGCAGACCAAGAGGGGGCTCCCGTAACTATGGCTACACCTTC. Translation gives CASRPRGGSRNYGYTF.

This clonotype was observed a handful of times. CDR3 nucleotides: TGTGCCAGTACGGGACAGGGAAACTATGGCTACACCTTC. Its translation is CASTGQGNYGYTF. The V gene is TRBV6-5, the J gene TRBJ1-2, with TRBD1 matching 9 bases. Germline values: CDR1 MNHEY, CDR2 SVGAGI. The CDR3 is made up of 13 amino acids. The V and J ends lost 9 bases and 2 bases, in that order; junction bases with no gene match: 4.

This clonotype was counted only a few times. The CDR3 nucleotides read TGTGCCAGCAGTTTGCGGGACAGGGGTGGCGAGCAGTACTTC. Its translation is CASSLRDRGGEQYF. The V and J genes are TRBV27 and TRBJ2-7; 10 nucleotides line up with TRBD1. V lost 3 bases to trimming and J lost 6 bases; unmatched junction nucleotides: 5. The CDR3 sequence is 14 residues long. Per the germline V gene, CDR1 is MNHEY and CDR2 is SMNVEV (reference sequence).

Ten or more counts support this clonotype. The chain carries TRBV6-5 and TRBJ2-3, with D perhaps TRBD1 or TRBD2 (5 bases each). Germline loops: CDR1 MNHEY, CDR2 SVGAGI. This CDR3 contains 12 residues. V lost 8 bases and J 2 bases, leaving 8 bases between the germline ends. The CDR3 loop reads CASRGNTDTQYF. The CDR3 region has the DNA TGTGCCAGCCGGGGCAACACAGATACGCAGTATTTT.

This clonotype was seen at least ten times. The rearrangement uses TRBV4-2 and TRBJ2-2; 7 bases map to TRBD2. CDR3 length: 12 residues. V trimming: 6 bases; J trimming: 7 bases; junction bases outside the gene matches: 2. The germline CDR1 and CDR2 sequences are LGHNA and YNFKEQ. The CDR3 DNA is TGTGCCAGCAGAAGGGAGGGCGGGGAGCTGTTTTTT. This gives the protein CASRREGGELFF.

In the case of this clonotype: Relative to the germline gene, one junction end is altered; a read error may explain this. V gene TRBV18 combines with J gene TRBJ1-2; 8 nucleotides match TRBD1. Germline loops: CDR1 KGHSH, CDR2 LQKENI. CDR3 size: 12 residues. CDR3 region: CASSPGTGDLPF. CDR3 coding DNA: TGTGCCAGCTCACCAGGGACAGGTGACCTACCCTTC. Full variable domain (rest looked up from reference TRBV18 and TRBJ1-2): NAGVMQNPRHLVRRRGQEARLRCSPMKGHSHVYWYRQLPEEGLKFMVYLQKENIIDESGMPKERFSAEFPKEGPSILRIQQVVRGDSAAYFCASSPGTGDLPFGSGTRLTVV.

At least ten counts were recorded for this clonotype. The V gene is TRBV6-5, the J gene TRBJ1-2; no clear D gene. The CDR3 contains 12 residues. Deletions cut 4 bases from V and 4 bases from J, with 7 bases between. Germline CDR1 is MNHEY and CDR2 is SVGAGI. The DNA for the CDR3 is TGTGCCAGCAGTTTGGACGGCTATGGCTACACCTTC. It specifies CASSLDGYGYTF.

The rearrangement links TRBV11-2 to TRBJ2-3; D perhaps matches TRBD2 (6 bases). V lost 0 bases to trimming and J lost 0 bases, with 7 bases between them. The CDR3 has 15 residues. Per the germline V gene, CDR1 is SGHAT and CDR2 is FQNNGV. CDR3 in amino acids: CASSLERESTDTQYF. CDR3 coding DNA: TGTGCCAGCAGCTTAGAACGGGAGAGCACAGATACGCAGTATTTT.

The chain joins TRBV12-3 or TRBV12-4 to TRBJ1-1, with 7 bases that match TRBD1. The CDR3 totals 15 residues. V lost 2 bases to trimming and J lost 4 bases; unmatched junction nucleotides: 7. The CDR3 DNA reads TGTGCCAGCAGTTTAAACCCCAGGGGGATCACTGAAGCTTTCTTT. It encodes CASSLNPRGITEAFF.

V is TRBV5-1 and J is TRBJ2-5, with D hard to call. This CDR3 contains 13 residues. Germline V gene data show CDR1 as SGHRS and CDR2 as YFSETQ. The V end was cut by 2 bases, the J end by 0 bases, with 5 bases between. Here the CDR3 reads CASSFSDQETQYF. Written as DNA, the CDR3 is TGCGCCAGCAGCTTTTCCGACCAAGAGACCCAGTACTTC.

This clonotype was picked up many times. The chain couples TRBV7-9 to TRBJ2-2; TRBD2 might be the D (6 bases). V shed 2 bases and J shed 2 bases, with 12 bases lying between them. The length of the CDR3 is 16 residues. Germline assignment: CDR1 SEHNR and CDR2 FQNEAQ (reference sequence). CDR3 region: CASSLRLAINTGELFF. The CDR3 DNA reads TGTGCCAGCAGCTTACGGCTAGCGATAAACACCGGGGAGCTGTTTTTT.

The J gene is TRBJ2-1, the V gene TRBV19; D gene ambiguous. This CDR3 spans 16 amino acids. Germline CDR1 and CDR2: LNHDA and SQIVND (reference sequence). The germline V and J ends were trimmed by 1 base and 3 bases, with 13 bases remaining between them. The CDR3 is CASSIGQQALYNEQFF. CDR3 coding DNA: TGTGCCAGTAGTATAGGGCAGCAGGCCCTCTACAATGAGCAGTTCTTC.

J is TRBJ2-5 and V is TRBV6-1; D perhaps matches TRBD2 (5 bases). The V end was cut by 6 bases, the J end by 5 bases, with 13 bases between. Germline CDR1 is MNHNS and CDR2 is SASEGT. This CDR3 region has 13 residues. This CDR3 reads CASSLGVGETQYF. CDR3 nucleotides: TGTGCCAGCAGCTTGGGAGTCGGTGAGACCCAGTACTTC.

In this sample, this clonotype turned up a few times. The J gene is TRBJ2-1, the V gene TRBV20-1; TRBD2 matches at 9 bases. This CDR3 has 19 amino acids. The V segment lost 3 bases and the J segment 2 bases; nucleotides outside the gene matches: 17. Germline-derived CDR1 and CDR2 are DFQATT and SNEGSKA (reference sequence). The CDR3 here is CSARDPRSRGRATYNEQFF. The CDR3, as DNA: TGCAGTGCTAGGGATCCGAGGTCTCGCGGGAGGGCCACCTACAATGAGCAGTTCTTC.

In its sample, this clonotype was seen many times. The chain uses TRBV5-6 and TRBJ2-5; TRBD2 agrees at 8 bases. V lost 4 bases to trimming and J lost 5 bases; unmatched junction nucleotides: 16. This CDR3 spans 17 amino acids. Looked up from germline, CDR1 is SGHDT and CDR2 is YYEEEE. The CDR3 here is CASSPLGFLAGRETQYF. The CDR3 region has the DNA TGTGCCAGCAGCCCCCTAGGGTTCCTAGCGGGCAGGGAGACCCAGTACTTC.

This clonotype was detected many times. The chain is built from TRBV4-3 and TRBJ1-1, with 12 bases that match TRBD1. The CDR3 is 16 amino acids. Germline V gene sequence: CDR1 LGHNA, CDR2 YSLEER. V trimming: 3 bases; J trimming: 7 bases; junction bases outside the gene matches: 9. The CDR3 here is CASSQHRDRGPGEAFF. The CDR3 DNA follows: TGCGCCAGCAGCCAGCACCGGGACAGGGGGCCAGGTGAAGCTTTCTTT.

This clonotype appeared many times. The chain recombines TRBV5-1 with TRBJ1-1; weak D call: TRBD1 (5 bases). Germline CDR1 reads SGHRS; CDR2 reads YFSETQ. This CDR3 has 13 residues. V shed 4 bases and J shed 4 bases, with 11 bases lying between them. This CDR3 reads CASSPGHSTEAFF. As DNA, the CDR3 is TGCGCCAGCAGCCCCGGACATTCCACTGAAGCTTTCTTT.

This clonotype was seen once. The gene calls are TRBV7-9 and TRBJ2-3; possible D gene TRBD2, 5 bases. CDR1 and CDR2 (germline): SEHNR, FQNEAQ (reference sequence). The CDR3 spans 15 residues. Trimming removed 4 bases from V and 5 bases from J, with 16 bases in between. For the CDR3, the DNA is TGTGCCAGCAGCTCCAAGGACGCCGCGGGAGATACGCAGTATTTT. Amino acids: CASSSKDAAGDTQYF.

This clonotype is termed medium-sized (0.01 to 0.1%). This chain joins TRBV4-2 and TRBJ2-2; D remains unclear. This CDR3 has 20 residues. Trimming removed 4 bases from V and 1 base from J, with 25 bases in between. The germline gives CDR1 LGHNA, CDR2 YNFKEQ. CDR3 in amino acids: CASSPLEGLFRNKNTGELFF. DNA for the CDR3: TGTGCCAGCAGCCCTTTAGAAGGCTTATTCCGGAATAAGAACACCGGGGAGCTGTTTTTT.

The gene calls are TRBV5-4 and TRBJ2-7, with TRBD2 matching over 8 bases. CDR1 is SGHNT, CDR2 YYREEE, per germline (reference sequence). V was clipped by 0 bases and J by 3 bases; unmatched bases: 5. The CDR3 runs to 15 residues. The CDR3 loop reads CASSLEAGDFYEQYF. CDR3 DNA: TGTGCCAGCAGCTTGGAAGCGGGAGATTTCTACGAGCAGTACTTC.

This clonotype has only a few counts. V usage is TRBV20-1 and J usage is TRBJ1-6; D is unclear. Germline V lookup: CDR1 DFQATT, CDR2 SNEGSKA (reference sequence). CDR3 length: 12 residues. The ends were cut back, 4 bases at V and 6 bases at J, with 7 bases in the middle. The CDR3 loop is CSANSPNSPLHF. For the CDR3, the DNA is TGCAGTGCTAACAGCCCTAATTCACCCCTCCACTTT.

The rearrangement uses TRBV14 and TRBJ1-2; D uncertain. The germline V gene has CDR1 SGHDN and CDR2 FVKESK. This CDR3 has 17 amino acids. V was shortened by 1 base and J by 0 bases, with 15 bases between the two germline ends. CDR3 DNA sequence: TGTGCCAGCAGCCAAGGGTCACGGGGATCGGCTAACTATGGCTACACCTTC. Protein sequence: CASSQGSRGSANYGYTF.

This clonotype is categorized as medium-sized. The chain has TRBV28 and TRBJ2-1, with D possibly being TRBD2 (7 bases). There are 15 residues in the CDR3. V lost 7 bases, J lost 6 bases, and 19 bases lay in between. CDR1 and CDR2 (germline): MDHEN, SYDVKM. CDR3 bases: TGTGCCAGCACCCGAGGGGGGGAGTGGATCAATGAGCAGTTCTTC. This sequence encodes CASTRGGEWINEQFF.

This chain joins TRBV3-1 and TRBJ1-1; D unclear. CDR1 is LGHDT and CDR2 is YNNKEL in the germline V gene (reference sequence). The CDR3 runs 12 residues. Trimming shortened V by 2 bases and J by 2 bases, and 3 bases separated the two germline ends. CDR3 in amino acids: CASSQPNTEAFF. CDR3 DNA sequence: TGTGCCAGCAGCCAACCTAACACTGAAGCTTTCTTT.

This clonotype was picked up a small number of times. CDR3 loop: CASGLWQGAYGNTIYF. CDR3 in DNA: TGTGCTAGTGGTTTGTGGCAGGGGGCGTATGGAAACACCATATATTTT. The chain employs TRBV12-5 and TRBJ1-3, with TRBD1 identical over 8 bases. Germline trimming cut 2 bases from V and 3 bases from J; bases unmatched to any gene: 6. The CDR3 contains 16 residues. The V gene's germline CDR1 is LGHNT and CDR2 FRNRAP.

This clonotype was counted at least ten times. The genes are TRBV7-2 and TRBJ2-1; 10 bases align to TRBD2. In germline, CDR1 is SGHTA, CDR2 FQGNSA. The junction had 6 bases not matched to a gene; V was cut back by 3 bases and J by 7 bases. The CDR3 totals 15 residues. This chain's CDR3 is CASSFGLAGDNEQFF. CDR3 DNA: TGTGCCAGCAGCTTTGGGCTAGCGGGAGATAATGAGCAGTTCTTC.

This clonotype appeared many times. The chain employs TRBV6-2 or TRBV6-3 and TRBJ2-7, with D perhaps assigned TRBD1 or TRBD2 (6 bases each). CDR1 is MNHEY, CDR2 SVGEGT, per germline. The CDR3 spans 17 residues. Between the trimmed V and J ends, which lost 1 base and 3 bases, there was a span of 19 bases. CDR3 sequence reads: CASSYLPLLGGHYEQYF. CDR3 in DNA: TGTGCCAGCAGTTACTTGCCCCTTTTGGGGGGACACTACGAGCAGTACTTC.

This clonotype was counted at least ten times. The V and J genes are TRBV14 and TRBJ2-3; D gene unclear. Germline V gene sequence: CDR1 SGHDN, CDR2 FVKESK. The CDR3 spans 13 residues. The V gene lost 5 bases and the J gene lost 3 bases, with 9 bases spanning the gap. The CDR3 here is CASSSLPTDTQYF. The DNA for the CDR3 is TGTGCCAGCAGCTCCCTCCCGACAGATACGCAGTATTTT.

This clonotype was seen ten or more times. The genes are TRBV30 and TRBJ1-5; 7 bases are a match to TRBD1. CDR3 length: 14 amino acids. Germline CDR1 and CDR2: GTSNPN and SVGIG (reference sequence). The J segment lost 2 bases and the V segment lost 5 bases, leaving 6 bases of the junction unmatched. CDR3 sequence reads: CAWGPGQGNQPQHF. CDR3 nucleotide sequence: TGTGCCTGGGGACCCGGACAGGGCAATCAGCCCCAGCATTTT.